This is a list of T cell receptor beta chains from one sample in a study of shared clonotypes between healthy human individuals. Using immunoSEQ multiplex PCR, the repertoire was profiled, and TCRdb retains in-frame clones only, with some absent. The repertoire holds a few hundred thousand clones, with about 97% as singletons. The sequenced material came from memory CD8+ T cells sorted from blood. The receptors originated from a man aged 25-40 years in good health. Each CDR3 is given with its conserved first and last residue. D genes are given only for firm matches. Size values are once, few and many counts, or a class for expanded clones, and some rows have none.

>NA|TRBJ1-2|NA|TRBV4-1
TGCGCCAGCAGCCAAGACAAGAGAGGGGGCTACACCTTC
CASSQDKRGGYTF
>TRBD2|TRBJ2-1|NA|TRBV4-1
TGCGCCAGCAGCCAAGAAAGTCGCGGCGGGAGGCCATGGGTCTTC
CASSQESRGGRPWVF
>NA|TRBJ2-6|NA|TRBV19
TGTGCCAGTAGGATAGCCTCTGGGGCCAACGTCCTGACTTTC
CASRIASGANVLTF
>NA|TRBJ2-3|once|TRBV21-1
TGTGCCAGCAGCAAAGTAAATGGCGGTACTAGCACAGATACGCAGTATTTT
CASSKVNGGTSTDTQYF
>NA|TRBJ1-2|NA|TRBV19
TGTGCCAGTAGTATAAGGATGGACTATGGCTACACCTTC
CASSIRMDYGYTF
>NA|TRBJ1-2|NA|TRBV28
TGTGCCAGCAGCCCCCGACAGGTCTGGGGTTATGGCTACACCTTC
CASSPRQVWGYGYTF
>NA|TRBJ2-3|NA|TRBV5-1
TGCGCCAGCAGTTCCGGGAAGGGCACAGATACGCAGTATTTT
CASSSGKGTDTQYF
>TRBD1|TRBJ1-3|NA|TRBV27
TGTGCCAGCAGTTTATCGGGGACAGCCTCTGGAAACACCATATATTTT
CASSLSGTASGNTIYF
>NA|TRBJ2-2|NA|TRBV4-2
TGTGCCAGCAGCCAAGGTTCGGCGGTTCGAGGCACCGGGGAGCTGTTTTTT
CASSQGSAVRGTGELFF
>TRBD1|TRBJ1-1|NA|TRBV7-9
TGTGCCAGCAGCGAGGACAGGGGATCGGAAGCTTTCTTT
CASSEDRGSEAFF
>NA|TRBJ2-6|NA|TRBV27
TGTGCCAGCAGCCCAACTTGGTTTGGGGCCAACGTCCTGACTTTC
CASSPTWFGANVLTF
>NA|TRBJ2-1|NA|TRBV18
TGTGCCAGCTCACCCCCTGGTCATCAAGCATACAATGAGCAGTTCTTC
CASSPPGHQAYNEQFF
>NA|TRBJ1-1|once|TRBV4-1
TGCGCCAGCAGCCGGATTAGGACAGAGGCTTTCTTT
CASSRIRTEAFF
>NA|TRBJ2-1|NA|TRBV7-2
TGTGCCAGCAGCCCCCTCTTCGCCCAGGGCTCCTACAATGAGCAGTTCTTC
CASSPLFAQGSYNEQFF
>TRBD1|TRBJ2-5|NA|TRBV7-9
TGTGCCAGCAGGCGATCCGGGACAGGGGAGGTGGAGACCCAGTACTTC
CASRRSGTGEVETQYF
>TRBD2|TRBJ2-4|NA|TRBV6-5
TGTGCCAGCAGCCACTCAGCGGGAGGGGGGGAGTACTTC
CASSHSAGGGEYF
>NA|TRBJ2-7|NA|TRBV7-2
TGTGCCAGCAGCTTAGCCCTATACGGCGCGTCCTACGAGCAGTACTTC
CASSLALYGASYEQYF
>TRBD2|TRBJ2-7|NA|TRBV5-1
TGCGCCAGCAGCTTAGCCGCGGGAGTGGTGTACTTC
CASSLAAGVVYF